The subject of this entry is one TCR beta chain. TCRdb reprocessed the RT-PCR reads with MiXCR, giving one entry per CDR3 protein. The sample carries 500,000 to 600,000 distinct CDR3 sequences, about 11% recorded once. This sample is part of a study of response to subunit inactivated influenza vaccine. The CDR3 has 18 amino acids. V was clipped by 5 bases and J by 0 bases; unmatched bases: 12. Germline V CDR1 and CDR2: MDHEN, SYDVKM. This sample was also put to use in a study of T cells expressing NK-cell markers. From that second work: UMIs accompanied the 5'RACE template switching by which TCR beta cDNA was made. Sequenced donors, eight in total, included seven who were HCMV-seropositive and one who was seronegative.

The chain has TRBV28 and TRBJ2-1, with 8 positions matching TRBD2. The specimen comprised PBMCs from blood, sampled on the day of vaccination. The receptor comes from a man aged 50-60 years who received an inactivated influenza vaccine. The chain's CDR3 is CASSGGSGTMSSYNEQFF. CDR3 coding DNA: TGTGCCAGCAGTGGGGGTAGCGGGACGATGAGCTCCTACAATGAGCAGTTCTTC.